This passage covers 24 T cell receptor beta chains from one sample sequenced in a study of blood T cells in healthy people across ages. A second roughly 7 to 12 cycle PCR used barcoded and J-beta primers. TCRdb ran MiXCR on the 5' RACE reads and lists one entry per CDR3 protein. The sample yields over 700,000 distinct CDR3 sequences, 40% to 65% seen once. Specimen: blood. These receptors originate from an elderly man in good health.

This chain uses TRBV24-1 with TRBJ2-1; 13 bases match TRBD2. Germline CDR1 reads KGHDR; CDR2 reads SFDVKD. V was clipped by 5 bases and J by 9 bases; unmatched bases: 15. CDR3 length: 18 amino acids. CDR3 sequence: CATSATSGRAVGWGEQFF. DNA of the CDR3: TGTGCCACCAGTGCCACTAGCGGGAGGGCCGTTGGTTGGGGTGAGCAGTTCTTC.

The J gene is TRBJ2-1, the V gene TRBV12-3 or TRBV12-4, with D possibly being TRBD1 (5 bases). Trimming pared 4 bases from V and 0 bases from J, leaving 10 bases between. This CDR3 has 15 residues. The CDR3 reads CASSSTEISYNEQFF. CDR3 DNA sequence: TGTGCCAGCAGTTCGACAGAAATCTCCTACAATGAGCAGTTCTTC.

This chain connects TRBV11-1 to TRBJ2-1, with D possibly matching TRBD2 (6 bases). The ends were cut back, 3 bases at V and 9 bases at J, with 12 bases in the middle. The CDR3 consists of 13 residues. Germline loops: CDR1 SGHAT, CDR2 FQDESV (reference sequence). The CDR3 bases are TGTGCCAGCAGCTTTCCCGGGAGCGGTGAGCAGTTCTTC. It is translated as CASSFPGSGEQFF. Drawing the rest from reference TRBV11-1 and TRBJ2-1, the complete variable domain is EAEVAQSPRYKITEKSQAVAFWCDPISGHATLYWYRQILGQGPELLVQFQDESVVDDSQLPKDRFSAERLKGVDSTLKIQPAELGDSAMYLCASSFPGSGEQFFGPGTRLTVL.

The DNA for the CDR3 is TGTGCCAGCAGCCAAGATCCTCCGGGACGGGGCTCTGGGGCCAACGTCCTGACTTTC. Protein product: CASSQDPPGRGSGANVLTF. This chain links TRBV3-1 with TRBJ2-6, with D perhaps matching TRBD1 or TRBD2 (5 bases each). CDR1 and CDR2 from the germline V gene are LGHDT and YNNKEL (reference sequence). The CDR3 covers 19 residues. V was trimmed by 0 bases and J by 0 bases, leaving 15 bases between them.

This clonotype has only one observation. CDR3 residues: CASSQPTGFRETQFF. The CDR3 DNA sequence: TGCGCCAGCAGCCAACCTACGGGGTTCAGAGAGACCCAGTTCTTC. V usage is TRBV4-1 and J usage is TRBJ2-1, with D tentatively TRBD2 (5 bases). V was cut by 2 bases and J by 13 bases, with 21 bases left in between. Germline V gene data show CDR1 as MGHRA and CDR2 as YSYEKL. This CDR3 contains 15 residues.

The rearrangement joins TRBV6-1 to TRBJ1-2, with TRBD1 as a possible D gene (6 bases). Trimming pared 5 bases from V and 8 bases from J, leaving 15 bases between. Germline assignment: CDR1 MNHNS and CDR2 SASEGT. The CDR3 sequence is 13 residues long. The CDR3 spells CASSSLKGEGYTF. The CDR3 nucleotides read TGTGCCAGCAGTTCACTAAAGGGGGAAGGCTACACCTTC.

The chain links TRBV20-1 to TRBJ1-2; 7 nucleotides agree with TRBD1. V shed 0 bases, J shed 3 bases, and the junction held 7 bases outside the gene matches. The V gene's germline CDR1 is DFQATT and CDR2 SNEGSKA (reference sequence). The CDR3 totals 15 residues. The CDR3 nucleotides read TGCAGTGCTAGAGATGGACACAGGGGCTACTATGGCTACACCTTC. As protein: CSARDGHRGYYGYTF.

This chain connects TRBV20-1 to TRBJ2-1, with D possibly TRBD2 on 5 matching bases. The V end lost 3 bases, the J end lost 1 base, and 16 bases lay between the germline ends. The CDR3 is 16 residues long. Germline CDR1 and CDR2: DFQATT and SNEGSKA (reference sequence). The CDR3 DNA follows: TGCAGTGCTAGTCCTCAGCGGAGGCAATCCTACAATGAGCAGTTCTTC. This codes for CSASPQRRQSYNEQFF.

This clonotype was observed once. Compared with germline, one end of the junction differs, possibly owing to a read error. This chain links TRBV7-9 with TRBJ1-2, with a tentative D call TRBD1 (5 bases). The CDR3 length is 13 residues. Germline lookup yields CDR1 SEHNR and CDR2 FQNEAQ (reference sequence). CDR3 DNA: TGTGCCGGCAGCCCACAGACAGAATATGGCTACACCTTC. As protein: CAGSPQTEYGYTF.

This chain joins TRBV7-4 and TRBJ1-2; D remains ambiguous. The CDR3 runs 19 residues. Germline V lookup: CDR1 SGHVT, CDR2 SQSDAQ. V shed 4 bases and J shed 3 bases, with 27 bases lying between them. The CDR3 sequence is CASSYAGTHQVEADYGYTF. CDR3 coding DNA: TGTGCCAGCAGCTACGCGGGTACTCATCAAGTGGAAGCGGACTATGGCTACACCTTC.

The rearrangement joins TRBV27 to TRBJ1-6; tentatively, D is TRBD1 (6 bases). The V gene's germline CDR1 is MNHEY and CDR2 SMNVEV (reference sequence). V was clipped by 5 bases and J by 7 bases, with 12 bases between them. The length of the CDR3 is 14 residues. CDR3: CASSRDMGNSPLHF. The CDR3 region has the DNA TGTGCCAGCAGTAGGGACATGGGGAATTCACCCCTCCACTTT.

A few counts support this clonotype. The chain joins TRBV5-1 to TRBJ2-7; D not certain. V lost 4 bases and J 0 bases, leaving 11 bases between the germline ends. The CDR3 spans 14 residues. CDR1 is SGHRS and CDR2 is YFSETQ in the germline V gene. The CDR3 sequence: CASSVDVSSYEQYF. The CDR3 DNA reads as TGCGCCAGCAGCGTAGACGTCAGCTCCTACGAGCAGTACTTC.

This chain joins TRBV6-6 and TRBJ2-5; 12 nucleotides agree with TRBD2. The V segment lost 10 bases and the J segment 4 bases; nucleotides outside the gene matches: 4. The length of the CDR3 is 13 residues. The germline gives CDR1 MNHNY, CDR2 SVGAGI (reference sequence). The CDR3 DNA follows: TGTGCCACCGGACTAGCGGGAACAGAGACCCAGTACTTC. This encodes CATGLAGTETQYF.

This clonotype was counted a few times. V gene TRBV10-3 combines with J gene TRBJ2-5, with D perhaps TRBD1 (6 bases). CDR1 is ENHRY and CDR2 is SYGVKD in the germline V gene. The CDR3 sequence is 16 residues long. Trimming removed 10 bases at V and 11 bases at J, with 32 bases between. The CDR3 region is CANLSYIRDKATGQYF. The CDR3 nucleotides read TGTGCCAACCTATCCTATATCCGGGACAAGGCCACGGGGCAGTACTTC.

The sample holds one count of this clonotype. The chain employs TRBV7-8 and TRBJ2-7; 10 bases agree with TRBD2. The CDR3 covers 17 residues. Per germline, CDR1 SGHVS and CDR2 FQNEAQ. The V segment lost 0 bases and the J segment 0 bases; nucleotides outside the gene matches: 5. In DNA, the CDR3 is TGTGCCAGCAGCTTAGCTATGGGACTAGCGCGCTCCTACGAGCAGTACTTC. It encodes CASSLAMGLARSYEQYF.

There are a few counts of this clonotype. The chain carries TRBV6-5 and TRBJ2-1; 10 bases are shared with TRBD2. The CDR3 has 15 amino acids. Germline CDR1 and CDR2: MNHEY and SVGAGI. Trimming at V came to 6 bases and at J to 0 bases, leaving 2 bases not matched to a gene. The CDR3 sequence: CASRRTSGSYNEQFF. CDR3 coding DNA: TGTGCCAGCAGGCGGACTAGCGGCTCCTACAATGAGCAGTTCTTC.

There are a few counts of this clonotype. The V and J genes are TRBV24-1 and TRBJ2-1; 9 bases fit TRBD1. The CDR3 is made up of 17 amino acids. V shed 2 bases and J 8 bases; nucleotides not matched to a gene: 12. Germline-derived CDR1 and CDR2 are KGHDR and SFDVKD. The CDR3 region has the DNA TGTGCCACCAGTGATTCCCCTCTGGGACAGGGTCGCCATGAGCAGTTCTTC. This gives the protein CATSDSPLGQGRHEQFF.

This chain joins TRBV12-3 or TRBV12-4 and TRBJ2-1; 9 bases fit TRBD2. The V segment lost 6 bases and the J segment 3 bases; nucleotides outside the gene matches: 3. This CDR3 is 14 amino acids long. The CDR3 sequence: CASRSTSGYNEQFF. The CDR3 DNA is TGTGCCAGCAGATCGACTAGCGGCTACAATGAGCAGTTCTTC.

V and J are TRBV28 and TRBJ1-2, with D possibly being TRBD1 (5 bases). V was pared by 5 bases and J by 6 bases, with 19 bases between. Germline values: CDR1 MDHEN, CDR2 SYDVKM. This CDR3 has 15 amino acids. CDR3 sequence reads: CASSEPGGGRDGYTF. CDR3 coding DNA: TGTGCCAGCAGTGAGCCGGGGGGGGGTCGGGATGGCTACACCTTC.

The rearrangement links TRBV2 to TRBJ2-1; D remains ambiguous. The CDR3 covers 11 residues. Germline-derived CDR1 and CDR2 are SNHLY and FYNNEI. V was shortened by 8 bases and J by 7 bases, with 9 bases between the two germline ends. In nucleotides, the CDR3 is TGTGCCAGCGGTGTTAATAATGAGCAGTTCTTC. Translation: CASGVNNEQFF. Together with reference TRBV2 and TRBJ2-1, the CDR3 gives the full variable domain: EPEVTQTPSHQVTQMGQEVILRCVPISNHLYFYWYRQILGQKVEFLVSFYNNEISEKSEIFDDQFSVERPDGSNFTLKIRSTKLEDSAMYFCASGVNNEQFFGPGTRLTVL.

This clonotype turned up a few times. The chain employs TRBV2 and TRBJ2-3; D is uncertain. V lost 5 bases, J lost 14 bases, and 17 bases lay in between. Germline CDR1 SNHLY, CDR2 FYNNEI. CDR3 length equals 12 residues. DNA of the CDR3: TGTGCCAGCAGTCAGGCCGTGAGATACGCGTATTTT. Translation gives CASSQAVRYAYF.

As to this clonotype: The junction differs from germline at one of its ends, possibly a read error. The chain links TRBV7-3 to TRBJ2-3; 7 bases agree with TRBD1. The CDR3 has 15 amino acids. CDR1 and CDR2 from the germline V gene are SGHTA and FQGTGA. CDR3 residues: CASSPRQGSIDTQYF. CDR3 bases: TGTGCCAGCAGCCCGCGACAGGGTAGCATAGATACGCAGTATTTT.

The gene calls are TRBV6-1 and TRBJ2-5; 10 bases line up with TRBD2. The J call may be mistaken, given a closer DNA end match to TRBJ2-7. This CDR3 is 13 amino acids long. Per germline, CDR1 MNHNS and CDR2 SASEGT. CDR3 sequence (DNA): TGTGCCAGCGGCCGGACTAGCGGCTACGAGCAGTACTTC. Protein product: CASGRTSGYEQYF.

This clonotype occurred a few times. The genes are TRBV2 and TRBJ1-2; tentative D call: TRBD1 (6 bases). The CDR3 spans 13 residues. Germline CDR1 is SNHLY and CDR2 is FYNNEI. V lost 7 bases to trimming and J lost 8 bases, with 17 bases between them. In DNA form, the CDR3 reads TGTGCCAGCAAGGTGGAACAGGGAAAAGGCTACACCTTC. As protein: CASKVEQGKGYTF.